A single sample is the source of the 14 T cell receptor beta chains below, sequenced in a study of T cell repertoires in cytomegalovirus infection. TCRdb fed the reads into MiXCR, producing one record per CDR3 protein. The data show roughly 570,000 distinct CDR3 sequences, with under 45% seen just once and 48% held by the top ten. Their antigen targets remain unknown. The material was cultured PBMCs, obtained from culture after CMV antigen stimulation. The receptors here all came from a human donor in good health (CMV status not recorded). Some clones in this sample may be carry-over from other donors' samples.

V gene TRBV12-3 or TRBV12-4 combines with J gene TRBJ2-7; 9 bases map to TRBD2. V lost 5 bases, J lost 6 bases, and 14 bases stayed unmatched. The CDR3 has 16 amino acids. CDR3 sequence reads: CASSPLREGLPSEQYF. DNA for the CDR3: TGTGCCAGCAGTCCCCTGCGGGAGGGCCTGCCGTCCGAGCAGTACTTC.

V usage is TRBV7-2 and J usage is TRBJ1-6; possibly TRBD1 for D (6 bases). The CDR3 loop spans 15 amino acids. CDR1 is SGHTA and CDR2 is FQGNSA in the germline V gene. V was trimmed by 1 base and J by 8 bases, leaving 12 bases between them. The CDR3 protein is CASSLGGHSDSPLHF. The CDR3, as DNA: TGTGCCAGCAGCTTAGGGGGGCATTCGGATTCACCCCTCCACTTT. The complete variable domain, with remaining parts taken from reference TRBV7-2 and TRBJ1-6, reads GAGVSQSPSNKVTEKGKDVELRCDPISGHTALYWYRQSLGQGLEFLIYFQGNSAPDKSGLPSDRFSAERTGGSVSTLTIQRTQQEDSAVYLCASSLGGHSDSPLHFGNGTRLTVT.

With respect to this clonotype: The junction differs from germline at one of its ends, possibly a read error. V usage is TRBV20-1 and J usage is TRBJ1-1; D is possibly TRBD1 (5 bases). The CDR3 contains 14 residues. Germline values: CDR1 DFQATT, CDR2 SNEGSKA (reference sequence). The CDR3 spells CSARDRLGHQEVWF. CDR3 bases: TGCAGTGCTAGAGATCGCCTTGGACACCAGGAAGTGTGGTTT.

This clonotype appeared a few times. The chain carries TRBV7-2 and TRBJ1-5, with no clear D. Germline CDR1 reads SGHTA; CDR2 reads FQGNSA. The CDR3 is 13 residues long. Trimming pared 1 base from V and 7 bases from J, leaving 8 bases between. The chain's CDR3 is CASSLDSWQPQHF. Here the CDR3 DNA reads TGTGCCAGCAGCTTAGATAGCTGGCAGCCCCAGCATTTT.

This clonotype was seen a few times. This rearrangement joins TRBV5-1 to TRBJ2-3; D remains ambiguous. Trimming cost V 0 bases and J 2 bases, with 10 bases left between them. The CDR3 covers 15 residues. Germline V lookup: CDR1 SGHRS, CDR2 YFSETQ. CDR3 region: CASSLAVGPTDTQYF. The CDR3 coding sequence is TGCGCCAGCAGCTTGGCCGTGGGCCCCACAGATACGCAGTATTTT. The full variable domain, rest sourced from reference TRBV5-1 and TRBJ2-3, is KAGVTQTPRYLIKTRGQQVTLSCSPISGHRSVSWYQQTPGQGLQFLFEYFSETQRNKGNFPGRFSGRQFSNSRSEMNVSTLELGDSALYLCASSLAVGPTDTQYFGPGTRLTVL.

The CDR3 protein is CASSVDGGNTEAFF. CDR3 nucleotide sequence: TGTGCCAGCAGCGTAGATGGTGGGAACACTGAAGCTTTCTTT. The gene calls are TRBV9 and TRBJ1-1, with unresolved D. Germline V gives CDR1 SGDLS, CDR2 YYNGEE. This CDR3 is 14 amino acids long. Trimming left V 0 bases short and J 1 base short, with 7 bases between.

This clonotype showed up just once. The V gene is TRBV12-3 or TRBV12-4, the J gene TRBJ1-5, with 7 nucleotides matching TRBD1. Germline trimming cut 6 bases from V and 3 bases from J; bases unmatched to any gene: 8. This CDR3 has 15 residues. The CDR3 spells CASSPRDSPNQPQHF. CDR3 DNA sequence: TGTGCCAGCAGCCCCCGGGACAGCCCCAATCAGCCCCAGCATTTT.

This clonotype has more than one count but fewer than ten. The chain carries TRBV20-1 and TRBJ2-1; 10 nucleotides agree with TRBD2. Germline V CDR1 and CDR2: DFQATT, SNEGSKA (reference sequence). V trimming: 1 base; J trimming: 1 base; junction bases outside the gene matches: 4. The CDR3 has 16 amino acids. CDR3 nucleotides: TGCAGTGCTAGAGCACATAGCGGGAGGTCCTACAATGAGCAGTTCTTC. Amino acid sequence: CSARAHSGRSYNEQFF.

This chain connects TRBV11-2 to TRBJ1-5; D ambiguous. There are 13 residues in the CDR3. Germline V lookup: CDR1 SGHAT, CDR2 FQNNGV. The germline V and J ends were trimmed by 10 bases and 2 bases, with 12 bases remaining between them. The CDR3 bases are TGTGCCACCCTTGTGGGAGGCAATCAGCCCCAGCATTTT. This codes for CATLVGGNQPQHF. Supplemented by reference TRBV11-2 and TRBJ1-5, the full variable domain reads EAGVAQSPRYKIIEKRQSVAFWCNPISGHATLYWYQQILGQGPKLLIQFQNNGVVDDSQLPKDRFSAERLKGVDSTLKIQPAKLEDSAVYLCATLVGGNQPQHFGDGTRLSIL.

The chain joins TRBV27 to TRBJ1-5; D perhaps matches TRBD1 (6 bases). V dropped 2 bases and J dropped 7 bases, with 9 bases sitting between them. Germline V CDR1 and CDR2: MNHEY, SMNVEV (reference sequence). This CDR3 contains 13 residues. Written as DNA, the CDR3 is TGTGCCAGCAGTTTAGGGGGGCTCCAGCCCCAGCATTTT. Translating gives CASSLGGLQPQHF.

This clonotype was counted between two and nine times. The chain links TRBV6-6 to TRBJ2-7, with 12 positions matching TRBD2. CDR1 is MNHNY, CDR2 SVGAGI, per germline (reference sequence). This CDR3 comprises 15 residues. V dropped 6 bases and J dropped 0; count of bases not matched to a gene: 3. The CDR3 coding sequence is TGTGCCAGCAGACTAGCGGGGGGTCCCTCCTACGAGCAGTACTTC. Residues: CASRLAGGPSYEQYF.

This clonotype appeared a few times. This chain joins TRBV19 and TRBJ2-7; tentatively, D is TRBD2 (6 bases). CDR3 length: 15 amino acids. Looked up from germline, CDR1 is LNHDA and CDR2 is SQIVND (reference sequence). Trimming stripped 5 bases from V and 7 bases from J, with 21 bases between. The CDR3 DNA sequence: TGTGCCAGTAGTCCCTTCCGGGACTCCCCAGAAGAGCAGTACTTC. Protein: CASSPFRDSPEEQYF.

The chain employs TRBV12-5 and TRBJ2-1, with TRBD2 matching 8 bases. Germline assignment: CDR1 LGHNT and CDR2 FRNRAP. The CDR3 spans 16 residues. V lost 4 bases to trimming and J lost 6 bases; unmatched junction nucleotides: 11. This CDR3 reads CASGSGLGTSSNEQFF. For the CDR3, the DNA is TGTGCTAGTGGTTCTGGCTTAGGGACTAGTAGCAATGAGCAGTTCTTC.

DNA for the CDR3: TGTGCCAGCAGTACGGACCCTAACACAGATACGCAGTATTTT. Encoded protein: CASSTDPNTDTQYF. The rearrangement uses TRBV12-3 or TRBV12-4 and TRBJ2-3; no definite D call. This CDR3 has 14 amino acids. Trimming cost V 5 bases and J 2 bases, with 11 bases left between them.